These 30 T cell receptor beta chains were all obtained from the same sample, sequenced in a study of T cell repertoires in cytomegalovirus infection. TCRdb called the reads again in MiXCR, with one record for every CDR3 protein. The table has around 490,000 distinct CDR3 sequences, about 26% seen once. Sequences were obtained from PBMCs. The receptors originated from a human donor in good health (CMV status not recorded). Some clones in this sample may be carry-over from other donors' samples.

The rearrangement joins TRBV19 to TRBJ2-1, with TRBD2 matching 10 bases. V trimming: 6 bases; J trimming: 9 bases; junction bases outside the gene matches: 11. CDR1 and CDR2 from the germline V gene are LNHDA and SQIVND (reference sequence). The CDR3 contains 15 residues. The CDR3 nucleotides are TGTGCCAGTAGACACCTAGCGGGAGCTATTATTGAGCAGTTCTTC. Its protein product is CASRHLAGAIIEQFF. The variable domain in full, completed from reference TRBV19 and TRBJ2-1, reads DGGITQSPKYLFRKEGQNVTLSCEQNLNHDAMYWYRQDPGQGLRLIYYSQIVNDFQKGDIAEGYSVSREKKESFPLTVTSAQKNPTAFYLCASRHLAGAIIEQFFGPGTRLTVL.

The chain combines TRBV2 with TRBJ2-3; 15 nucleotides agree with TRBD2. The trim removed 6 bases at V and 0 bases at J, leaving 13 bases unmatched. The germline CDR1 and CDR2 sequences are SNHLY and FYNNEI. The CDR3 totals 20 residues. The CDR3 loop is CASRLGLAGGPTRSTDTQYF. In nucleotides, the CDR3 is TGTGCCAGCAGACTTGGACTAGCGGGAGGGCCTACTAGAAGCACAGATACGCAGTATTTT.

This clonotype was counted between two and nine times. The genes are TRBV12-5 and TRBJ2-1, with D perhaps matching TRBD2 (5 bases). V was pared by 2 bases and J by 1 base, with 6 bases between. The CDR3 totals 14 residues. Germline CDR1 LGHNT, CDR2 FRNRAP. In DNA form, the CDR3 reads TGTGCTAGTGGTTTGTCGGGGTCCTACAATGAGCAGTTCTTC. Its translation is CASGLSGSYNEQFF.

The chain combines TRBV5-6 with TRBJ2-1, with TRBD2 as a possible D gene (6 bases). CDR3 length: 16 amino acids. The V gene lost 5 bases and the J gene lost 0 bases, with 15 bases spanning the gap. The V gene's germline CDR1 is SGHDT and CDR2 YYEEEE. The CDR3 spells CASSPVGGGSYNEQFF. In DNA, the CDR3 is TGTGCCAGCAGTCCCGTGGGGGGTGGCTCCTACAATGAGCAGTTCTTC.

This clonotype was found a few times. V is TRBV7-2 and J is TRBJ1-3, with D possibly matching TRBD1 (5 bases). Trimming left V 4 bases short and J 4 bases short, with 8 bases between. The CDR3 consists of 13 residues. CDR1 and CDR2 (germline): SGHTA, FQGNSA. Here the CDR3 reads CASSSYRGNTIYF. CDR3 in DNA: TGTGCCAGCAGCTCCTACAGGGGAAACACCATATATTTT.

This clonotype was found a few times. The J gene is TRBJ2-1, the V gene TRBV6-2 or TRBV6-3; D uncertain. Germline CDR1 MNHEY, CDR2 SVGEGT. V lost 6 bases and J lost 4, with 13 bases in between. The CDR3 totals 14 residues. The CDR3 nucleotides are TGTGCCAGCAGCCAGTCTAACGGGTACAATGAGCAGTTCTTC. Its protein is CASSQSNGYNEQFF.

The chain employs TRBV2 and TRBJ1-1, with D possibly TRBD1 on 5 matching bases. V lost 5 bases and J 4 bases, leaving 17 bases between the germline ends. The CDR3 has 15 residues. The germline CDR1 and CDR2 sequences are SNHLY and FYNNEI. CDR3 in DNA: TGTGCCAGCAGTCCAAAAGCAGGGTCGGGCACTGAAGCTTTCTTT. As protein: CASSPKAGSGTEAFF.

The CDR3 DNA is TGTGCCTGGACGAGGGGGGATACGCAGTATTTT. It encodes CAWTRGDTQYF. V gene TRBV30 combines with J gene TRBJ2-3; tentatively, D is TRBD1 (6 bases). Trimming left V 4 bases short and J 6 bases short, with 8 bases between. This CDR3 is 11 amino acids long. CDR1 and CDR2 from the germline V gene are GTSNPN and SVGIG (reference sequence).

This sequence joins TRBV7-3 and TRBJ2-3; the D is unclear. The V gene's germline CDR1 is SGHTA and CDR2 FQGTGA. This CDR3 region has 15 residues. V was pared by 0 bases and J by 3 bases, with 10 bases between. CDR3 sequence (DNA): TGTGCCAGCAGCTTAACTCTCCTCGGGACAGATACGCAGTATTTT. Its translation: CASSLTLLGTDTQYF.

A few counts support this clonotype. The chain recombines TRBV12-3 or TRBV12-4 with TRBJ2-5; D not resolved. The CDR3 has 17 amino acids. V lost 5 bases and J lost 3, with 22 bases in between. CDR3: CASSNPGLAETKETQYF. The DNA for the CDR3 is TGTGCCAGCAGTAACCCCGGTCTGGCGGAGACAAAAGAGACCCAGTACTTC.

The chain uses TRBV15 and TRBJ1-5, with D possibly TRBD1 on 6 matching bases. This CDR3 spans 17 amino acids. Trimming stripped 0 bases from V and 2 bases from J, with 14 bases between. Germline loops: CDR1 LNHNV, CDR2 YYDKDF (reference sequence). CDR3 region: CATSRDGGLRGNQPQHF. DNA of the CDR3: TGTGCCACCAGCAGAGATGGGGGCCTTAGGGGCAATCAGCCCCAGCATTTT.

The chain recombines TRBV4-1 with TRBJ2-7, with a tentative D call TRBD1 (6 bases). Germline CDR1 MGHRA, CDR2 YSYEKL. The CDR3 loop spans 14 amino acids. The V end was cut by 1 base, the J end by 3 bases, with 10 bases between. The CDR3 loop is CASSQGLRGYEQYF. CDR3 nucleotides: TGCGCCAGCAGCCAAGGCCTCAGGGGCTACGAGCAGTACTTC.

The CDR3 bases are TGTGCCAGCAGCTTAGCAGGTCCGGATCAGCCCCAGCATTTT. Encoded protein: CASSLAGPDQPQHF. The rearrangement uses TRBV7-9 and TRBJ1-5, with D unclear. The germline gives CDR1 SEHNR, CDR2 FQNEAQ (reference sequence). This CDR3 is built from 14 residues. V was cut by 0 bases and J by 5 bases, with 8 bases left in between. The full variable domain, with the rest looked up from reference TRBV7-9 and TRBJ1-5, is DTGVSQNPRHKITKRGQNVTFRCDPISEHNRLYWYRQTLGQGPEFLTYFQNEAQLEKSRLLSDRFSAERPKGSFSTLEIQRTEQGDSAMYLCASSLAGPDQPQHFGDGTRLSIL.

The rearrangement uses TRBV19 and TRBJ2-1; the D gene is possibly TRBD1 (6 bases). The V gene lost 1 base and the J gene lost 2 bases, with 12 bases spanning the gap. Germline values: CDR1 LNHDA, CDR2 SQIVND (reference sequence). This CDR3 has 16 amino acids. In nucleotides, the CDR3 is TGTGCCAGTAGTATAGCGGGCCAGGGGACCTACAATGAGCAGTTCTTC. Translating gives CASSIAGQGTYNEQFF.

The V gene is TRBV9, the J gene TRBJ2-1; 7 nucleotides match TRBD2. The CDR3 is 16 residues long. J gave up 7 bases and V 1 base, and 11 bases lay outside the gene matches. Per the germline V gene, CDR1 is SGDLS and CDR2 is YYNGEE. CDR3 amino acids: CASSVRMGGPGNEQFF. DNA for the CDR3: TGTGCCAGCAGCGTAAGGATGGGAGGGCCAGGGAATGAGCAGTTCTTC.

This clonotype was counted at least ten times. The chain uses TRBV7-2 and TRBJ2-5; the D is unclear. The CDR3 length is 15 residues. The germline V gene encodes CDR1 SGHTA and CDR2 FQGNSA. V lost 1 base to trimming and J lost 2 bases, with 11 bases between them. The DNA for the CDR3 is TGTGCCAGCAGCTTAGATGGGGATCGACAAGAGACCCAGTACTTC. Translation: CASSLDGDRQETQYF.

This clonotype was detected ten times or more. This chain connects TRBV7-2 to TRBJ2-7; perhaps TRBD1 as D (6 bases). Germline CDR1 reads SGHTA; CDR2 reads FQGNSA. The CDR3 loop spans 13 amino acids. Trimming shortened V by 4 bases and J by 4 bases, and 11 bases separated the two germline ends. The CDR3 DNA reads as TGTGCCAGCAGCTCGGACAGTTCATACGAGCAGTACGTC. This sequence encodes CASSSDSSYEQYV.

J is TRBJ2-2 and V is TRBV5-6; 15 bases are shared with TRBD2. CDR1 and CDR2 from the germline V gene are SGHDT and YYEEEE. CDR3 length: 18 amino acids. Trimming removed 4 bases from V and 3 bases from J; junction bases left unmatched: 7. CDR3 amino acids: CASSGGLAGGPYTGELFF. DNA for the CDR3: TGTGCCAGCAGCGGCGGACTAGCGGGAGGGCCTTACACCGGGGAGCTGTTTTTT.

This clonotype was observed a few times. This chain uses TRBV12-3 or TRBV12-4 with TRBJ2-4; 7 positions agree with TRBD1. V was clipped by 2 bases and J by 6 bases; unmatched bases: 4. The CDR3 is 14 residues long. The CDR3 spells CASSLNRGGNIQYF. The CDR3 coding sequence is TGTGCCAGCAGTTTAAACAGGGGTGGAAACATTCAGTACTTC.

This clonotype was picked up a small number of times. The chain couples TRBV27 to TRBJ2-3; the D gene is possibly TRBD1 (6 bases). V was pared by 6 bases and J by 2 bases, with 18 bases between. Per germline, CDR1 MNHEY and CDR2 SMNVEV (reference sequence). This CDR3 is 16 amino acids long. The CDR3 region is CASRPPWGRDTDTQYF. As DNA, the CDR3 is TGTGCCAGCAGACCTCCATGGGGGCGAGACACAGATACGCAGTATTTT.

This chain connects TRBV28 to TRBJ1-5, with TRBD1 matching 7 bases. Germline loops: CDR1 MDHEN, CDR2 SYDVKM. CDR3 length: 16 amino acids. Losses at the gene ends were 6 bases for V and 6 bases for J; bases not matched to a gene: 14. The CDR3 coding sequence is TGTGCCAGCAGGCGGACCCCGGACAGGAAAACTCAGCCCCAGCATTTT. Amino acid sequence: CASRRTPDRKTQPQHF.

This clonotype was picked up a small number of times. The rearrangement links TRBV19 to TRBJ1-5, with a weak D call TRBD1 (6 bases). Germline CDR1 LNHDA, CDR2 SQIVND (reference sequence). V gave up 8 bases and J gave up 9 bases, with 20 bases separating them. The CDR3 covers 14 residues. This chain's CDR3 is CASDARDILLPQHF. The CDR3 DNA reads TGTGCCAGTGATGCGCGGGACATTCTATTGCCCCAGCATTTT. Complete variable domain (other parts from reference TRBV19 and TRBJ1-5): DGGITQSPKYLFRKEGQNVTLSCEQNLNHDAMYWYRQDPGQGLRLIYYSQIVNDFQKGDIAEGYSVSREKKESFPLTVTSAQKNPTAFYLCASDARDILLPQHFGDGTRLSIL.

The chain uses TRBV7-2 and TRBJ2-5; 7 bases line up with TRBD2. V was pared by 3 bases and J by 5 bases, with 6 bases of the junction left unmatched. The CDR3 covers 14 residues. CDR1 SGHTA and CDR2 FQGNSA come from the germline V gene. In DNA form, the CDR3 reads TGTGCCAGCAGCTTGTGGACTAGTCAGGAGACCCAGTACTTC. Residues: CASSLWTSQETQYF. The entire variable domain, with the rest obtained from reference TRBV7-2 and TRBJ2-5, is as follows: GAGVSQSPSNKVTEKGKDVELRCDPISGHTALYWYRQSLGQGLEFLIYFQGNSAPDKSGLPSDRFSAERTGGSVSTLTIQRTQQEDSAVYLCASSLWTSQETQYFGPGTRLLVL.

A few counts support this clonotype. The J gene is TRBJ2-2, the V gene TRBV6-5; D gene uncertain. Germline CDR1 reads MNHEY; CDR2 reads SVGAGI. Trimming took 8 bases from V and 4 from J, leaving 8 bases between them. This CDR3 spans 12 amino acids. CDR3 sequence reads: CASRSITGELFF. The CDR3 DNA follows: TGTGCCAGCCGGTCCATCACCGGGGAGCTGTTTTTT.

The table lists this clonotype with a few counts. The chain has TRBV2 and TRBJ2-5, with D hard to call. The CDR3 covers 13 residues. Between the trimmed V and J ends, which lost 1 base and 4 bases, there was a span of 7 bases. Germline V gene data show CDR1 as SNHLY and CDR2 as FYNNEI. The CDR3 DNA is TGTGCCAGCAGTGAAGGTGCCTTAGAGACCCAGTACTTC. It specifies CASSEGALETQYF.

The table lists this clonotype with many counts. This chain's CDR3 is CASSPSRQRDAEQFF. For the CDR3, the DNA is TGTGCCAGCAGCCCTAGCCGACAGAGAGACGCTGAGCAGTTCTTC. The rearrangement links TRBV7-8 to TRBJ2-1; D may be TRBD1 or TRBD2 (5 bases each). Germline V gene data show CDR1 as SGHVS and CDR2 as FQNEAQ. V was cut by 5 bases and J by 9 bases, with 20 bases left in between. The CDR3 consists of 15 residues.

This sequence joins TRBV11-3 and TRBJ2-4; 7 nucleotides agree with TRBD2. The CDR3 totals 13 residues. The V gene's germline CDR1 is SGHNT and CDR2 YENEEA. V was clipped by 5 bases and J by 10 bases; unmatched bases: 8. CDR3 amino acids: CASSLGPGGIQYF. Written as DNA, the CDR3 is TGTGCCAGCAGCCTAGGCCCGGGAGGAATTCAGTACTTC. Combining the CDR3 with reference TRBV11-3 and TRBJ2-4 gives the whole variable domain EAGVVQSPRYKIIEKKQPVAFWCNPISGHNTLYWYLQNLGQGPELLIRYENEEAVDDSQLPKDRFSAERLKGVDSTLKIQPAELGDSAVYLCASSLGPGGIQYFGAGTRLSVL.

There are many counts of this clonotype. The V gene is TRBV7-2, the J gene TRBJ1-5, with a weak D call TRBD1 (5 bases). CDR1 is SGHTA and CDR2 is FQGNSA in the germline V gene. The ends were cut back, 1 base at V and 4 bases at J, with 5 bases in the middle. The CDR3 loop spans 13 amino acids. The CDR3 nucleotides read TGTGCCAGCAGCTTAGACAGGAATCAGCCCCAGCATTTT. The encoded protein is CASSLDRNQPQHF.

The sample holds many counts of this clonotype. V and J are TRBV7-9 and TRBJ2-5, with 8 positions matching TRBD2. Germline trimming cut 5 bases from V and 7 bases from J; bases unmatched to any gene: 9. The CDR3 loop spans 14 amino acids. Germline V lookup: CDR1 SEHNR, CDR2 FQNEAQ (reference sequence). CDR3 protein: CASSKEREKGTQYF. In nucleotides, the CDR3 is TGTGCCAGCAGCAAAGAGCGGGAGAAAGGGACCCAGTACTTC.

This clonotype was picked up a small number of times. The CDR3: CASTAGYQSTDTQYF. The CDR3, as DNA: TGTGCCAGCACGGCGGGCTACCAAAGCACAGATACGCAGTATTTT. The chain couples TRBV7-2 to TRBJ2-3; D is perhaps TRBD2 (5 bases). Germline CDR1 and CDR2: SGHTA and FQGNSA. The CDR3 loop spans 15 amino acids. The V end lost 7 bases, the J end lost 0 bases, and 14 bases lay between the germline ends.